The clone carrying this TCR beta chain was observed a few times. The antigen is unknown. Amplification started from genomic DNA. A primer set of 30 forward and 13 reverse primers amplified the CDR3. Using its own MiXCR run on the multiplex PCR reads, TCRdb lists one record per CDR3 protein. The sample yields some 250,000 distinct CDR3 sequences, roughly 50% seen once. The data belong to a study of type 1 and type 2 diabetes patients. Study summary: T cells were magnetically sorted from PBMCs as CD4+ or CD8+ subsets.

The V gene's germline CDR1 is SGHTA and CDR2 FQGTGA. V shed 2 bases and J shed 3 bases, with 14 bases lying between them. This CDR3 has 15 residues. Regarding the study as a whole: Age and gender were not matched between study groups, possibly biasing interpretation.

The source of this sequence is a man younger than 30 with type 2 diabetes. Sequenced: peripheral blood mononuclear cells (PBMCs). This chain joins TRBV7-3 and TRBJ2-7; D may match TRBD1 or TRBD2 (6 bases each). The CDR3: CASSLEGGKNYEQYF. The DNA of the CDR3 is TGTGCCAGCAGCTTAGAGGGGGGCAAGAACTACGAGCAGTACTTC.